Detailed here is one T cell receptor beta chain. The antigen is not known. TCRdb's copy holds only in-frame clones and misses some; the assay was immunoSEQ multiplex PCR. Counted here are about 88,000 clones, around 90% occurring once; the ten biggest clones make up under 0.4%. The sample belongs to a study of graft-versus-host responses after intestinal transplantation. Study-level information: Anti-thymocyte globulin induction was given to all recipients, followed by tacrolimus and steroids for roughly three years. Findings of the study overall: Early declines in HvG clones that occurred post-transplant were associated with peak circulating GvH clone levels.

This sequence originates from a human donor who was the organ donor for an intestinal transplant. The source material was unstimulated CD4+ T cells sorted from spleen or lymph node cells, sampled before transplant.

The CDR3 nucleotides read TGTGCCAGCTCACCTTCTTGGGACTCCACCTACGAGCAGTACTTC. Residues: CASSPSWDSTYEQYF. The V and J genes are TRBV18 and TRBJ2-7, with D perhaps matching TRBD2 (6 bases). The CDR3 extends over 15 amino acids. Germline V gene sequence: CDR1 KGHSH, CDR2 LQKENI. Trimming took 3 bases from V and 2 from J, leaving 14 bases between them.